One sample yielded the 8 T cell receptor beta chains listed below, sequenced in a study of blood T cell repertoires in COVID-19. The assay was immunoSEQ multiplex PCR, and TCRdb's table has in-frame clones only and misses some. The sample lists 35,000 to 45,000 clones; about three quarters were seen once. Material for sequencing was peripheral blood. Every receptor here comes from a woman aged 70-85 years with acute or convalescent COVID-19.

J is TRBJ2-5 and V is TRBV2; TRBD2 aligns across 15 bases. The CDR3 extends over 15 amino acids. Trimming took 10 bases from V and 5 from J; bases not matched to a gene: 8. CDR1 and CDR2 (germline): SNHLY, FYNNEI. The CDR3 DNA sequence: TGTGCCACCAGGGGACTAGCGGGGGGTAGCGAGACCCAGTACTTC. Its protein is CATRGLAGGSETQYF.

The chain combines TRBV24-1 with TRBJ1-2; D perhaps matches TRBD1 (5 bases). Germline V gives CDR1 KGHDR, CDR2 SFDVKD. The CDR3 has 12 residues. The V end was cut by 8 bases, the J end by 4 bases, with 10 bases between. The DNA for the CDR3 is TGTGCCACCACCCGACAGTCCTATGGCTACACCTTC. This sequence encodes CATTRQSYGYTF.

The J gene is TRBJ1-4, the V gene TRBV4-2, with TRBD1 matching 7 bases. V lost 0 bases, J lost 5 bases, and 3 bases stayed unmatched. This CDR3 comprises 15 residues. From germline, CDR1 is LGHNA and CDR2 YNFKEQ. CDR3 sequence (DNA): TGTGCCAGCAGCCAAGATGGACAGGAAAATGAAAAACTGTTTTTT. Translation: CASSQDGQENEKLFF.

The gene calls are TRBV5-1 and TRBJ2-3; TRBD1 might be the D (7 bases). The germline V gene has CDR1 SGHRS and CDR2 YFSETQ. CDR3 size: 15 residues. The V end was cut by 4 bases, the J end by 6 bases, with 18 bases between. CDR3 protein: CASSGQTGRLDTQYF. The CDR3 bases are TGCGCCAGCAGCGGACAGACAGGGAGGCTCGATACGCAGTATTTT.

The rearrangement joins TRBV9 to TRBJ1-1; TRBD1 is a possible D gene (5 bases). Trimming shortened V by 0 bases and J by 5 bases, and 14 bases separated the two germline ends. Germline loops: CDR1 SGDLS, CDR2 YYNGEE. The CDR3 length is 15 residues. The CDR3 reads CASSVGGIGGTEAFF. DNA for the CDR3: TGTGCCAGCAGCGTAGGCGGGATCGGGGGGACTGAAGCTTTCTTT.

The chain joins TRBV27 to TRBJ2-1; D possibly corresponds to TRBD1 (6 bases). Trimming stripped 6 bases from V and 0 bases from J, with 12 bases between. The length of the CDR3 is 15 residues. Germline V gene data show CDR1 as MNHEY and CDR2 as SMNVEV (reference sequence). The CDR3 DNA is TGTGCCAGCAGCAGGGGACCGAGCTCCTACAATGAGCAGTTCTTC. Amino acid sequence: CASSRGPSSYNEQFF.

Only one count was recorded for this clone. The chain recombines TRBV7-3 with TRBJ2-1, with TRBD2 identical over 11 bases. The CDR3 runs to 16 residues. Germline V gene data show CDR1 as SGHTA and CDR2 as FQGTGA. Trimming took 1 base from V and 7 from J; bases not matched to a gene: 6. CDR3 protein: CASSLITASGRNEQFF. In nucleotides, the CDR3 is TGTGCCAGCAGCTTAATCACGGCTAGCGGGAGGAATGAGCAGTTCTTC.

This clone was detected only once. Within the sample, other DNA sequences also encode this same CDR3. Here the CDR3 DNA reads TGCGCCAGCAGCTTGGAACAGGGGGCGACCGGGGAGCTGTTTTTT. This gives the protein CASSLEQGATGELFF. This chain links TRBV5-1 with TRBJ2-2, with TRBD1 identical over 9 bases. CDR1 and CDR2 (germline): SGHRS, YFSETQ. CDR3 size: 15 residues. V dropped 0 bases and J dropped 5; count of bases not matched to a gene: 2.